The TCR beta chain under discussion was sequenced for a study of identical twins. Study results and caveats: Potential partial confounding of zero-insertion analyses by invariant MAIT and iNKT cells was noted. The more abundant beta clonotypes in cord blood had fewer insertions, and memory repertoires did not show this.

A universal primer binding site was introduced by template switching. The final cDNA contained unique molecular identifiers. MiXCR, applied by TCRdb to the 5' RACE reads, yields one record per CDR3 protein. The sample shows about 280,000 distinct CDR3 sequences, 8% to 9% of them seen only once. Germline CDR1 LGHNA, CDR2 YNFKEQ. The CDR3 is 16 amino acids. Trimming pared 5 bases from V and 2 bases from J, leaving 19 bases between. The table lists this clonotype with a few counts. Its specificity is unknown. This sample also belongs to another study, concerning yellow fever vaccine responses in identical twins.

The chain combines TRBV4-2 with TRBJ2-7, with unresolved D. Source material: memory (CD45RO+) T cells sorted from blood. The clonotype originates from a woman between 18 and 30 years old in good health. The CDR3 spells CASSTGIEDPTYEQYF. In DNA form, the CDR3 reads TGTGCCAGCAGCACTGGCATAGAGGACCCGACCTACGAGCAGTACTTC.